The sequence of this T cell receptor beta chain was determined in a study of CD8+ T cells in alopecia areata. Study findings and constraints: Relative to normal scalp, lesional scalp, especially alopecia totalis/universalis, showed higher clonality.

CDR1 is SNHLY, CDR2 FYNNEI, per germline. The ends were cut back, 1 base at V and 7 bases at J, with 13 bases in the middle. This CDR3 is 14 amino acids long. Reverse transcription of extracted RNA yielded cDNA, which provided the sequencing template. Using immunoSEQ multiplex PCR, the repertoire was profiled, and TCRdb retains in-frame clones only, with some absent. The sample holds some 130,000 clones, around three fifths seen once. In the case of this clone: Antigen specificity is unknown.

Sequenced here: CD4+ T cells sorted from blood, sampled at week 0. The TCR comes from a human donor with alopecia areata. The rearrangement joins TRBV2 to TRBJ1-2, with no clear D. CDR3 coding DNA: TGTGCCAGCAGTGAAGTTAGTAGGGTACGTGGCTACACCTTC. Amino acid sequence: CASSEVSRVRGYTF.